Described below is a single T cell receptor (beta chain) sequence and its context. This specimen comes from a study of blood T cell repertoires in COVID-19. On the study more broadly: COVID-19 samples, acute and convalescent, were from the United States, Italy and Spain. From T cells, B-cell-depleted T cells, or PBMCs came the material, which was cDNA or gDNA.

Methods used by the authors: From reference gene primer amplification, estimates of nucleated cell counts were derived. Some clones are missing from TCRdb's copy, which holds only in-frame ones; the method was immunoSEQ multiplex PCR. That table supplies the V and J calls and clone size; D and trimming were determined from the DNA. In the table there are over 250,000 clones, around 90% of which are singletons. CDR3 length: 16 amino acids. Germline V lookup: CDR1 MNHEY, CDR2 SVGAGI. V lost 2 bases to trimming and J lost 5 bases; unmatched junction nucleotides: 11. What was sequenced was peripheral blood. The origin of this receptor is a man aged 50 to 59 with acute or convalescent COVID-19. The J gene is TRBJ1-1, the V gene TRBV6-5; TRBD1 aligns across 7 bases. The CDR3 coding sequence is TGTGCCAGCAGTTACCACCTACAGGGGATAAGGACTGAAGCTTTCTTT. Its translation: CASSYHLQGIRTEAFF.